This TCR beta chain originates from a study of cytomegalovirus exposure and HLA in healthy donors (dated by TCRdb to between 2016 and 2019). Regarding the study in general: An earlier analysis of about 530 of the donors reported roughly 300 Gb of sequence data and 117 million unique TCR beta sequences obtained from around 170 million T cells. Approximately 310 gigabases of sequencing data and 75 million to 85 million unique TCR sequences made up an early release that covered about 640 HLA-typed donors. Of the 300 to 450 genotyped donors, roughly 80% fell in the genetic ancestry cluster associated with self-reported Caucasian donors. The study aimed to test whether cataloging public T cell receptors could reveal signatures of past pathogen exposure. Using immunosequencing, the study profiled T cell repertoires from approximately 700 subjects and related those repertoires to cytomegalovirus serostatus. Along with the roughly 610-subject first cohort, a separate validation cohort of roughly 110 different subjects was used. High-throughput TCR immunosequencing, statistical association of individual TCRs with disease status, and machine learning were combined to predict cytomegalovirus infection status. A later analysis re-analyzed previously published TCR beta repertoires from 600 to 850 donors and added high-resolution HLA genotyping to study TCR occurrence patterns. Rather than drawing on any new phenotypic data, the later analysis identified candidate immune exposures from TCR beta sequences and the way those sequences occurred across donors. In an earlier analysis of roughly 600 of the donors, high-throughput TCR beta sequencing was used to judge whether each TCR beta V gene segment behaved as functional or pseudogenic. Donor age, sex, ethnicity and CMV serostatus were collected together with the repertoire data. A later genetic analysis took genome-wide SNP genotypes for about 55% of the 666 donors and used that subset as a discovery cohort. Every discovery cohort repertoire had been produced on one sequencing platform. HLA typing included class I and class II loci at four-digit resolution. The number of typed donors differed by locus: about 620-640 for A, B, C, DRB1 and DQB1; approximately 520 for DQA1; around 610 for DPA1; and roughly 450 for DPB1. Five DR-DQ haplotypes were treated as single units for association and clustering because of strong linkage in the cohort. Across some 400 genotyped donors of the cohort, an average of about 240,000 unique TCR beta nucleotide sequences per donor were sequenced, and approximately 17% of those sequences were non-productive. What the work shows at the level of the full study, not this receptor alone: When HLA alleles, especially DR and DQ, strongly co-occurred, TCR associations were difficult to assign to individual alleles. The sequencing pipeline was judged likely to have produced a cluster of highly shared sequence variants as a technical artifact. Some IMGT-functional V segments, including TRBV6-2 and TRBV6-3, could not be told apart with the 87-base-pair reads, so those segments were excluded. According to the authors, the approach could potentially be generalized to other disease states and immunological phenotypes. The classifier was reported to diagnose cytomegalovirus status with high specificity and sensitivity in both the original cohort and the validation cohort. Three of the identified cytomegalovirus-associated TCR beta chains were confirmed in vitro to be specific for cytomegalovirus antigens. Because HLA typing was missing for some donors at each locus, association tests included only the typed subset. Compared with equally common non-associated chains, HLA-associated TCR beta chains in a later analysis were more clonally expanded and had lower generation probabilities. In this cohort, only TCR beta chains were sequenced, and detectable features were limited by the absence of alpha or paired-chain data. According to a later analysis, parvovirus B19, influenza, CMV and Epstein-Barr virus appeared linked to several top co-occurrence clusters. V-gene and J-gene trimming of TCR beta chains was associated with a missense DCLRE1C variant in a later genetic analysis, and the association was replicated in an independent cohort. Linkage disequilibrium might explain the correlated functional status among segregating V segments, but an unknown experimental factor could not be excluded. A later analysis found that most CMV-associated TCR beta chains appeared HLA-restricted, with HLA associations seemingly driven largely by CMV exposure. While some public TCRs were present in many individuals, most TCR sequences turned up only very rarely across donors. The study gave a list of 150 to 200 TCR beta chains associated with cytomegalovirus. In a later analysis, TCR association rates were found to vary across HLA loci, with the most associated TCRs seen for DRB1 alleles and the fewest for HLA-C alleles. An earlier analysis of around 500 of the donors showed that most TCR beta V segments appeared in productive rearrangements either about 87% or about 30% of the time, which broadly matched IMGT annotations. A further reported finding was that TCR beta sequences accurately predicted the HLA-A and HLA-B alleles for most subjects in the first cohort. Roughly uniform sequencing depth across donors was assumed in presence/absence analyses, although this assumption may not hold. In a later genetic analysis, fewer N-insertions in productive TCRs were reported among donors in an Asian-associated ancestry cluster than the roughly 640-donor mean. For the cohort, immune exposure information was limited to CMV serostatus. Specific HLA alleles were associated with over 15,000 TCR beta sequences at a false discovery rate of 0.05 in a later analysis. Approximately 16 rarely observed V segments, including chromosome 9 orphons, were excluded from the earlier analysis of approximately 600 of the donors because counts were too low.

The library was prepared using the immunoSEQ multiplex PCR assay. A mixture of 60 forward primers for TCR Vbeta segments and 13 reverse primers for TCR Jbeta segments was used in the multiplex PCR. The CDR3 region of rearranged TCR beta genes was amplified from genomic DNA by a multiplex PCR assay. On the Illumina HiSeq System, the amplified TCR beta libraries were sequenced as 87-base-pair reads. Under the source paper's analysis protocol: A later analysis tallied tens of millions of unique TCR beta chains across the 666 repertoires, and some 10 million of those chains were shared by two or more donors. To remove PCR and sequencing errors, raw reads were error-corrected and collapsed into unique sequences using a nearest-neighbor algorithm that merged closely related sequences. Alignment of CDR3 sequences to IMGT reference sequences was used to assign V, D and J gene segments. For a sequence to be retained, at least a six-nucleotide match to both a V gene segment and a J gene segment was required. A rearrangement counted as productive if the CDR3 had no stop codons and remained in frame with V and J, and every other rearrangement counted as non-productive. Following IMGT convention, CDR3 was defined as the stretch from the second conserved V-encoded cysteine up to the conserved J-encoded phenylalanine. In an earlier analysis of around 570 of the donors, sequences lacking an unambiguous match to a single V gene segment were excluded. An earlier analysis of fewer than 750 of the donors called V segments functional above 56.7% productive rearrangements and segregating when the between-donor standard deviation exceeded 5%. A statistical classification framework was built to diagnose cytomegalovirus status from the catalog of TCR beta chain sequences. In a later analysis, V and J genes were assigned by comparing TCR nucleotide sequences against IMGT/GENE-DB human TR gene sequences. The TCRdist pipeline was used in a later analysis to assign CDR3 sequences and most-parsimonious VDJ recombination scenarios. In a later analysis, each TCR beta chain was defined by its CDR3 amino acid sequence together with its V-gene family, and reads lacking a unique V-gene family were excluded. As a way to deal with suspected cross-contamination and a sequencing artifact, a later analysis dropped roughly 620 nucleotide sequences that were highly shared and had low generation probability. For each public chain, a later analysis derived a clonal expansion index from normalized ranks of inferred template counts within each repertoire. Generation probabilities in a later analysis came from a VDJ recombination model fitted to out-of-frame rearrangements, and those results were checked against IGoR. In a later analysis, TCR-TCR, TCR-HLA and TCR-CMV co-occurrence was scored with hypergeometric tests, and a repertoire-size bias correction was applied to TCR pairs. A later analysis estimated false discovery rates by permuting HLA or CMV assignments 20 times. In a later analysis, co-occurring TCRs were grouped using DBSCAN, and TCRdist sequence similarity was added for clustering within HLA-allele-positive subsets. Co-occurrence clustering excluded repertoires with fewer than 30,000 or more than 120,000 public chains, plus five with anomalous nucleotide sharing. TCRdb stores this immuneACCESS table with in-frame sequences only. Part of the clones is absent; in the studies checked, under half of the shortfall reflects unresolved V genes, and no reason is known for the rest. Clone size and V and J calls were adopted from that table, with D and trimming inferred from the DNA. The sample profile shows roughly 180,000 clones; 76% of them were found once. The ten largest account for roughly 1.5% of the sample.

Points on this clone: No cognate antigen has been identified for it. There are no base qualities to consult, and no much larger clone falls within one base.

The CDR3 sequence holds 14 residues, the cysteine and phenylalanine included. The sequence is cut down to CDR3 DNA, 42 bases in frame from base 1. V loses 8 bases of germline sequence and J loses 2 bases, and the interval between the two ends is 14 bases. The germline V gene specifies MNHNS as CDR1 and SASEGT as CDR2. The cohort was made up of under 800 healthy bone marrow donors. At the time of sampling, all cohort members were nominally healthy, though unrecorded immune exposures were likely present. The donor was CMV seronegative and belonged to the group of over 300 seronegative cohort members. Every donor gave a peripheral blood sample, and the peripheral blood mononuclear cells from that sample were used for TCR beta sequencing. Genomic DNA extraction from the blood cell samples was performed with the Qiagen DNeasy Blood Extraction Kit.

The sequence derives from a man aged 18 to 30 in good health and CMV-seronegative. Sequenced: PBMCs. The chain is assembled from TRBV6-1 and TRBJ2-3, with TRBD2 tentatively as D gene (7 bases match). Read as DNA, the sequence is TGTGCCAGCTGGGGAGGGGGGCCCACAGATACGCAGTATTTT. It translates to CASWGGGPTDTQYF.